This T cell receptor (beta chain) was sequenced during a study of PD-L1 blockade in urothelial cancer. This clone was counted between two and nine times. Synthetic analogs of TCR templates were spiked into every PCR. TCRdb keeps only in-frame clones here, not all; method: immunoSEQ multiplex PCR. Of about 84,000 clones in the sample, around 76% were seen once. Germline loops: CDR1 MDHEN, CDR2 SYDVKM. This CDR3 region has 16 residues. V lost 6 bases to trimming and J lost 3 bases; unmatched junction nucleotides: 13. The receptor was isolated from a man in his 70s with urothelial cancer. The sample here was PBMCs, taken around atezolizumab (anti-PD-L1) treatment. The rearrangement joins TRBV28 to TRBJ1-1, with 7 bases identical to TRBD1. DNA of the CDR3: TGTGCCAGCAGCCAGCCCGGGACAGAGGGCGACACTGAAGCTTTCTTT. Its translation: CASSQPGTEGDTEAFF.